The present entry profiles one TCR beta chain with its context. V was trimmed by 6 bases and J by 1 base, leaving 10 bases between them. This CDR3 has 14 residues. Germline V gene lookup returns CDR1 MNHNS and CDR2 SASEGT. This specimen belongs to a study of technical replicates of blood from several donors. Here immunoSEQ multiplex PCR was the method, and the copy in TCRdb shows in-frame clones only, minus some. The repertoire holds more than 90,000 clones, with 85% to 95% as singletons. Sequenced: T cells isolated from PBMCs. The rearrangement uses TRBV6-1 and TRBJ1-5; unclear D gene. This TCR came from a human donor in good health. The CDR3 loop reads CASSEGISNQPQHF. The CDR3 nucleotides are TGTGCCAGCAGCGAGGGTATAAGCAATCAGCCCCAGCATTTT.